This T cell receptor (beta chain) originates from a study of blood T cell repertoires in COVID-19. At the level of the study: PBMCs, B-cell-depleted T cells, or T cells provided the cDNA or gDNA that made up the material.

The germline gives CDR1 MNHEY, CDR2 SMNVEV (reference sequence). V gave up 5 bases and J gave up 15 bases; unmatched junction bases: 4. The CDR3 length is 11 residues. Per the study methods: Estimates of nucleated cell counts were drawn from the amplification of reference gene primers. Profiling relied on immunoSEQ multiplex PCR, and the TCRdb table lists in-frame clones only, not all of them. V, J and clone size derive from that table, while D and trimming were established from the DNA sequence. Of 150,000 to 200,000 clones in the sample, approximately 88% were seen once. Clinical history as reported by participants underpinned cohort assignment. Recovery meant two consecutive negative NP/OP PCR tests, professional clearance, or resolved symptoms.

Source material: PBMCs or T cells enriched from blood (not recorded which). This TCR derives from a woman between 18 and 29 years old who had recovered from COVID-19. J is TRBJ2-1 and V is TRBV27; 10 positions match TRBD2. CDR3 sequence: CASSGTSEAFF. Here the CDR3 DNA reads TGTGCCAGCAGTGGGACTAGCGAGGCGTTCTTC.